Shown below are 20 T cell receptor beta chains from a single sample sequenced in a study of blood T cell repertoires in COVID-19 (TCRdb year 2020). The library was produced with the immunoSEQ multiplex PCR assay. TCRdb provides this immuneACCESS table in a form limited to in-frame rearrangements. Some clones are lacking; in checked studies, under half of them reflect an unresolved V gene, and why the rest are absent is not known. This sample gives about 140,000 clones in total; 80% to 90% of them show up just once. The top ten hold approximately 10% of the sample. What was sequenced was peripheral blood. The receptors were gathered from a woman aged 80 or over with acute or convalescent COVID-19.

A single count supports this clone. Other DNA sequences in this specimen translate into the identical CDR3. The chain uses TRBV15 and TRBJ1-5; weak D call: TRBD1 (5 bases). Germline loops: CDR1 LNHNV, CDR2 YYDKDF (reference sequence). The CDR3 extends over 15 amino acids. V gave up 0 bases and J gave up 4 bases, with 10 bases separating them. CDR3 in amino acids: CATSRDRQSNQPQHF. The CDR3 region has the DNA TGTGCCACCAGCAGAGATAGACAGAGTAATCAGCCCCAGCATTTT.

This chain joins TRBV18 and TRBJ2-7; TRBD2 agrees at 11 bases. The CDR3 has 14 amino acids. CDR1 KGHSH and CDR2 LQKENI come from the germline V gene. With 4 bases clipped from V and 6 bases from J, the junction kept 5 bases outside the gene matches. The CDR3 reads CASSLQLAGAEQYF. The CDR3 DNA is TGTGCCAGCTCACTTCAACTAGCGGGGGCCGAGCAGTACTTC.

The CDR3 protein is CASSETVLGGAPKTQYF. CDR3 coding DNA: TGCGCCAGCAGCGAAACTGTGCTCGGGGGGGCCCCTAAGACCCAGTACTTC. The chain couples TRBV5-1 to TRBJ2-5; 8 bases are a match to TRBD2. Germline V CDR1 and CDR2: SGHRS, YFSETQ. With 4 bases clipped from V and 6 bases from J, the junction kept 17 bases outside the gene matches. This CDR3 has 17 amino acids. Filled out from reference TRBV5-1 and TRBJ2-5, the complete variable domain reads KAGVTQTPRYLIKTRGQQVTLSCSPISGHRSVSWYQQTPGQGLQFLFEYFSETQRNKGNFPGRFSGRQFSNSRSEMNVSTLELGDSALYLCASSETVLGGAPKTQYFGPGTRLLVL.

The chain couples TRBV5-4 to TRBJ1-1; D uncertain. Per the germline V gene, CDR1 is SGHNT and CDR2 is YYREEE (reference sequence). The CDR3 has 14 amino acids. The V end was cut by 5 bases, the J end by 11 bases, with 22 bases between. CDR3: CASSLEPFVDRAFF. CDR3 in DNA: TGTGCCAGCAGTCTGGAGCCCTTCGTTGATCGGGCTTTCTTT. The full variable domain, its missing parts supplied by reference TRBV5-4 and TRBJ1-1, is ETGVTQSPTHLIKTRGQQVTLRCSSQSGHNTVSWYQQALGQGPQFIFQYYREEENGRGNFPPRFSGLQFPNYSSELNVNALELDDSALYLCASSLEPFVDRAFFGQGTRLTVV.

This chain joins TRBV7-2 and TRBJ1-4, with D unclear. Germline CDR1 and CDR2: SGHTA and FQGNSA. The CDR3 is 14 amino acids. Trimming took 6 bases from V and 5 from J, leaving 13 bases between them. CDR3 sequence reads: CASSPSVLNEKLFF. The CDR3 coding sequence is TGTGCCAGCAGTCCAAGCGTGCTGAATGAAAAACTGTTTTTT.

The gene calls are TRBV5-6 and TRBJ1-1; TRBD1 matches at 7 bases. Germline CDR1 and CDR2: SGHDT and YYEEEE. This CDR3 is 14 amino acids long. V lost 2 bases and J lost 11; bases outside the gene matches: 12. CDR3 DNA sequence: TGTGCCAGCAGCTTACCAGGCAGGGGGTCGTCGGCTTTCTTT. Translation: CASSLPGRGSSAFF.

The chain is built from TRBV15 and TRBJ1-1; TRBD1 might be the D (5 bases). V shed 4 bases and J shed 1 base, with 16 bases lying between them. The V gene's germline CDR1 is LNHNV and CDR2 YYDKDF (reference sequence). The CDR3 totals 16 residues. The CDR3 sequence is CATSNAWGVGNTEAFF. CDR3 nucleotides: TGTGCCACCAGCAACGCCTGGGGCGTCGGGAACACTGAAGCTTTCTTT.

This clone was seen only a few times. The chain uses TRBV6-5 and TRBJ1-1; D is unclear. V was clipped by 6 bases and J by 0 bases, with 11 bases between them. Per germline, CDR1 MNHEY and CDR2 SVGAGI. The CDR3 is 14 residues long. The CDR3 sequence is CASRNSNLNTEAFF. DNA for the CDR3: TGTGCCAGCAGAAACAGCAACTTGAACACTGAAGCTTTCTTT.

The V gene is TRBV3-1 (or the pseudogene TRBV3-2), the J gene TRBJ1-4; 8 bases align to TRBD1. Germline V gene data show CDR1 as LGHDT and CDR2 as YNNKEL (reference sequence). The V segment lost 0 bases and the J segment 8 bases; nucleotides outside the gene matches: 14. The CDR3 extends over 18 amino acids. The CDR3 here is CASSQERDRGRVSEKLFF. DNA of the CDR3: TGTGCCAGCAGCCAAGAACGAGACAGGGGCAGAGTAAGCGAAAAACTGTTTTTT.

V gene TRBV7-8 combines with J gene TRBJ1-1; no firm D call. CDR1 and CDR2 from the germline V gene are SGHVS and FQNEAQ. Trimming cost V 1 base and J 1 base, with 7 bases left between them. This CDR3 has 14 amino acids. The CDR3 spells CASSLVRSNTEAFF. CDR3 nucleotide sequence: TGTGCCAGCAGCTTAGTGCGCTCGAACACTGAAGCTTTCTTT. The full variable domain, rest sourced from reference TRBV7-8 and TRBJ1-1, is GAGVSQSPRYKVAKRGQDVALRCDPISGHVSLFWYQQALGQGPEFLTYFQNEAQLDKSGLPSDRFFAERPEGSVSTLKIQRTQQEDSAVYLCASSLVRSNTEAFFGQGTRLTVV.

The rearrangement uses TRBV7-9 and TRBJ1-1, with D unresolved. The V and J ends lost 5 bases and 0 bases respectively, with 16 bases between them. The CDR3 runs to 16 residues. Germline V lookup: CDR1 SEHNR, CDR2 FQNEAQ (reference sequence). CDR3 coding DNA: TGTGCCAGCAGCCATTGGGCAAGACCCATGAACACTGAAGCTTTCTTT. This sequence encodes CASSHWARPMNTEAFF.

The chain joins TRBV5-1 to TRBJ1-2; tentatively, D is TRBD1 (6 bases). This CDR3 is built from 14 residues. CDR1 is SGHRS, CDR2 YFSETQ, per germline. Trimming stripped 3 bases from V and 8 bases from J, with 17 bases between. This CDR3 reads CASSSPGTSGGYTF. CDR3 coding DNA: TGCGCCAGCAGCTCCCCCGGGACATCTGGGGGCTACACCTTC.

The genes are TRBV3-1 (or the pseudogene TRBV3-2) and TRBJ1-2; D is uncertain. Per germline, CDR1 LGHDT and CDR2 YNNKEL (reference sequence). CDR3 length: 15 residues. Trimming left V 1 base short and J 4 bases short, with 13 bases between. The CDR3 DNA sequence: TGTGCCAGCAGCCAAGGTGGCGGGAAATCCTATGGCTACACCTTC. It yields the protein CASSQGGGKSYGYTF.

The CDR3 here is CASSGGLAGGLFEQFF. The CDR3 DNA sequence: TGCGCCAGCAGCGGTGGACTAGCGGGGGGGCTTTTTGAGCAGTTCTTC. V is TRBV5-1 and J is TRBJ2-1, with 15 bases aligning to TRBD2. Germline lookup yields CDR1 SGHRS and CDR2 YFSETQ. V lost 4 bases to trimming and J lost 9 bases; unmatched junction nucleotides: 8. The length of the CDR3 is 16 residues.

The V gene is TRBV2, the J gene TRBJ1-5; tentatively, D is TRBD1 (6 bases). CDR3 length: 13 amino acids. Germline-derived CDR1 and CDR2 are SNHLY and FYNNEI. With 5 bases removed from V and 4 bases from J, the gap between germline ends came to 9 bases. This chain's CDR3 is CASSPQGNQPQHF. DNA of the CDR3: TGTGCCAGCAGTCCACAGGGAAATCAGCCCCAGCATTTT.

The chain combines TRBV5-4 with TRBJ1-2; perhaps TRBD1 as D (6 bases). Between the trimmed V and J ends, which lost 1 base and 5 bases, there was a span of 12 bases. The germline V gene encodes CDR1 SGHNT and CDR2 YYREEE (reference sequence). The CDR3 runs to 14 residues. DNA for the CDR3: TGTGCCAGCAGCTTGCACCGGACAGAATATGGCTACACCTTC. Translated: CASSLHRTEYGYTF.

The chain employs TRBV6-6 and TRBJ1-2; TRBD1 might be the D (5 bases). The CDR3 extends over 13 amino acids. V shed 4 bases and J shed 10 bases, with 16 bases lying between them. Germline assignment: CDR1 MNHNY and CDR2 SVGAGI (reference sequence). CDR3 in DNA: TGTGCCAGCAGTTTTTCGCCCAGGGATGCCTACACCTTC. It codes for CASSFSPRDAYTF.

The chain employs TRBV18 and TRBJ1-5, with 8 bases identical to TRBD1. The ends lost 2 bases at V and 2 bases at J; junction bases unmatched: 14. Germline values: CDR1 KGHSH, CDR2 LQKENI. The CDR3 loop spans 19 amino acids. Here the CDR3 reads CASSPRAGGKGTGNQPQHF. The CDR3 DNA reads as TGTGCCAGCTCACCAAGGGCAGGGGGCAAAGGGACTGGCAATCAGCCCCAGCATTTT.

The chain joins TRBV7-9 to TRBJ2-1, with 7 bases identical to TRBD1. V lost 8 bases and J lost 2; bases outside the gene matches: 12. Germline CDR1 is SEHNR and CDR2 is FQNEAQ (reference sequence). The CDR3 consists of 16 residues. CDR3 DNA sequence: TGTGCCAGCTTCCCGGACGGGACAGTGGCCTACAATGAGCAGTTCTTC. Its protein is CASFPDGTVAYNEQFF. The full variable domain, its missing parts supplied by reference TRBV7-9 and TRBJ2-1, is DTGVSQNPRHKITKRGQNVTFRCDPISEHNRLYWYRQTLGQGPEFLTYFQNEAQLEKSRLLSDRFSAERPKGSFSTLEIQRTEQGDSAMYLCASFPDGTVAYNEQFFGPGTRLTVL.

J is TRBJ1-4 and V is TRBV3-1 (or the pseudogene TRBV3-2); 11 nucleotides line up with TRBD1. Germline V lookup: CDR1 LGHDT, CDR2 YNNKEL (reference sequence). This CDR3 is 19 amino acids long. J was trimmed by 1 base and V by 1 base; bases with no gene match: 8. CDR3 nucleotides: TGTGCCAGCAGCCAAGCCCCCGGGACAGGGGGTGGAACTAATGAAAAACTGTTTTTT. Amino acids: CASSQAPGTGGGTNEKLFF.